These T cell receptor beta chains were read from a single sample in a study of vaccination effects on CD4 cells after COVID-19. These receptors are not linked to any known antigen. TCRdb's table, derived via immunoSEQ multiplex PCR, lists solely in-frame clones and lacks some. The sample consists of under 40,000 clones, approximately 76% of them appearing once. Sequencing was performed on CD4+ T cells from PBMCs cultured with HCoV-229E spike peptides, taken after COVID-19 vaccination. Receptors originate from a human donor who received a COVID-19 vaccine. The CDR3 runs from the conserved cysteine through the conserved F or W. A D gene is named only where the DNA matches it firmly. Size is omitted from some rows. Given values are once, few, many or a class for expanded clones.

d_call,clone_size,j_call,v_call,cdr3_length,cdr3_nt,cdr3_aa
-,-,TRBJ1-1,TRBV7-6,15,TGTGCCAGCAGCATTTTGGACAGTAAGAACACTGAAGCTTTCTTT,CASSILDSKNTEAFF
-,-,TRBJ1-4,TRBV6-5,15,TGTGCCAGCACCCACCTCAGGGGCGGGGCTGAAAAACTGTTTTTT,CASTHLRGGAEKLFF
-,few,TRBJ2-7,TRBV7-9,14,TGTGCCAGCAGCTTTGGAGGACCGAACTACGAGCAGTACTTC,CASSFGGPNYEQYF
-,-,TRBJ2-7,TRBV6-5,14,TGTGCCAGCAGTCTCCGGGACACCTCCTACGAGCAGTACTTC,CASSLRDTSYEQYF
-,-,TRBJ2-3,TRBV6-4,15,TGTGCCAGCAGTGACTCGGGGGGGGCCACAGATACGCAGTATTTT,CASSDSGGATDTQYF
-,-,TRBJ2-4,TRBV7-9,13,TGTACCGGGGCGACTCTAGCCAAAAACATTCAGTACTTC,CTGATLAKNIQYF
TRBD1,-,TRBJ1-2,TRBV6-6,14,TGTGCCAGCAGTCCCCTGACAGGGAACTATGGCTACACCTTC,CASSPLTGNYGYTF
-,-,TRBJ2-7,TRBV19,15,TGTGCCAGTAGTATGCGGGGGCAGCAATCCTACGAGCAGTACTTC,CASSMRGQQSYEQYF
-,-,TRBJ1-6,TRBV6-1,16,TGTGCCAGCAGTGACGGTGCAGCTTTCTATAATTCACCCCTCCACTTT,CASSDGAAFYNSPLHF
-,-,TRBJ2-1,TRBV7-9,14,TGTGCCAGCAGCTTAGATGAATGGGTCAATGAGCAGTTCTTC,CASSLDEWVNEQFF
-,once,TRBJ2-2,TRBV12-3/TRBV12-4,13,TGTGCCAGCAGTGGACAGAACACCGGGGAGCTGTTTTTT,CASSGQNTGELFF
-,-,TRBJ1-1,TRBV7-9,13,TGTGCCAGCAGCCCGCAACCGAACACTGAAGCTTTCTTT,CASSPQPNTEAFF
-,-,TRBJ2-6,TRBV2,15,TGTGCCAGCAGTGAACGCCCCTCTGGGGCCAACGTCCTGACTTTC,CASSERPSGANVLTF
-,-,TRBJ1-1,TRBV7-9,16,TGTGCCAGCAGCCGGGACCTAGCCCTAATGAACACTGAAGCTTTCTTT,CASSRDLALMNTEAFF
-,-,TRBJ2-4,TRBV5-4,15,TGTGCCAGCAGCTTCCCCGCGGCGGGGGCTGACATTCAGTACTTC,CASSFPAAGADIQYF
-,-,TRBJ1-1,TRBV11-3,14,TGTGCCAGCAGCTTAGGGAGGTTAAACACTGAAGCTTTCTTT,CASSLGRLNTEAFF
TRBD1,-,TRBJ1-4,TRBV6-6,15,TGTGCCAGCAGTTCTTTCGACAGGGCGAATGAAAAACTGTTTTTT,CASSSFDRANEKLFF
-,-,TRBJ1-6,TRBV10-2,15,TGCGCCAGCAGTGAGTCAGGCAGGGTCAATTCACCCCTCCACTTT,CASSESGRVNSPLHF
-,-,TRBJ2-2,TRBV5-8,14,TGTGCCAGCAGCTTGGGACAGAACACCGGGGAGCTGTTTTTT,CASSLGQNTGELFF
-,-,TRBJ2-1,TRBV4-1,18,TGCGCCAGCAGCCAAGGCGCCCCTCGGGGGGCCCGATACAATGAGCAGTTCTTC,CASSQGAPRGARYNEQFF
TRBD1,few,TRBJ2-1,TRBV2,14,TGTGCCAGCAGTGAGGGACAGACATACAATGAGCAGTTCTTC,CASSEGQTYNEQFF
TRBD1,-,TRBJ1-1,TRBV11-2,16,TGTGCCAGCAGCACTGGGCCGGGACAGGGGAACACTGAAGCTTTCTTT,CASSTGPGQGNTEAFF
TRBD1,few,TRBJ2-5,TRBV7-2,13,TGTGCCAGCAGCTTCCCAGGGGGAGAGACCCAGTACTTC,CASSFPGGETQYF
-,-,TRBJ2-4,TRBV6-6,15,TGTGCCAGCAGGGAAACCGGACGAGCCAAAAACATTCAGTACTTC,CASRETGRAKNIQYF
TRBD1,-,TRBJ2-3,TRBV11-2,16,TGTGCCAGCAGCCCGAGGACAGGGAATGTGGCAGATACGCAGTATTTT,CASSPRTGNVADTQYF
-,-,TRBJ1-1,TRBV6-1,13,TGTGCCAGCAGTGATCGGATGAACACTGAAGCTTTCTTT,CASSDRMNTEAFF
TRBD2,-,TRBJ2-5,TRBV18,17,TGTGCCAGCTCAGCTGGGACTAGCGGGGCCACAAGAGAGACCCAGTACTTC,CASSAGTSGATRETQYF
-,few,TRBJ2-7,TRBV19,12,TGTGCCAGTAGTCAGAGCTCCTACGAGCAGTACTTC,CASSQSSYEQYF
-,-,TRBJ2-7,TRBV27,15,TGTGCCAGCAGTCTCGCGGGCGGACAGAGCTACGAGCAGTACTTC,CASSLAGGQSYEQYF
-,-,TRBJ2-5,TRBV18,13,TGTGCCAGCTCACTTAGGCGACGAGAGACCCAGTACTTC,CASSLRRRETQYF
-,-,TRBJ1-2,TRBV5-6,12,TGTGCCAGCAGCTTGTTTTCATATGGCTACACCTTC,CASSLFSYGYTF
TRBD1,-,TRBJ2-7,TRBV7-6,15,TGTGCCAGCAGCACGGCCGGGACAGGCACCTACGAGCAGTACTTC,CASSTAGTGTYEQYF
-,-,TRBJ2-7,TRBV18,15,TGTGCCAGCTCACCACCGAGTAGGGGCTCCTACGAGCAGTACTTC,CASSPPSRGSYEQYF
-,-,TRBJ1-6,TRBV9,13,TGTGCCAGCAGCGAATCATCTGATTCACCCCTCCACTTT,CASSESSDSPLHF
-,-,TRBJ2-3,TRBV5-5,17,TGTGCCAGCAGCTTGACCCCCCGCGGGGTGTTCACAGATACGCAGTATTTT,CASSLTPRGVFTDTQYF
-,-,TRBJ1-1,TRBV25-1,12,TGTGCCAGTTTACGTGGGAACACTGAAGCTTTCTTT,CASLRGNTEAFF
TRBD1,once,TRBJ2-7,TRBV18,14,TGTGCCAGCTCACCAGCACCGACAGGGAACGAGCAGTACTTC,CASSPAPTGNEQYF
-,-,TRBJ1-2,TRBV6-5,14,TGTGCCAGCAATATCGGGGGCCCTAACTATGGCTACACCTTC,CASNIGGPNYGYTF
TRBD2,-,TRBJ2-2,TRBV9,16,TGTGCCAGCAGCGTAGAGAGCGGGAGGGCCGCCGGGGAGCTGTTTTTT,CASSVESGRAAGELFF
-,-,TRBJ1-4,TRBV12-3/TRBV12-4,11,TGTGCCAGCAGTTTAGGTGAAAAACTGTTTTTT,CASSLGEKLFF
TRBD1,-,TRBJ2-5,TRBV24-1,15,TGTGCCACCAGTTCACCGGGACAGGGGGGAGAGACCCAGTACTTC,CATSSPGQGGETQYF
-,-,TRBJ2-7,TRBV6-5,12,TGTGCCAGCAGTTACCCCGGTGGCGAGCAGTACTTC,CASSYPGGEQYF
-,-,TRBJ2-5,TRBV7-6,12,TGTGCCAGCAGCTTCGGGGAAGAGACCCAGTACTTC,CASSFGEETQYF
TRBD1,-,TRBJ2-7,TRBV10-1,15,TGCGCCAGCAGCGGACAGGGGGAACGCTCCTACGAGCAGTACTTC,CASSGQGERSYEQYF
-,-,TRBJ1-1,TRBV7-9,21,TGTGCCAGCAGCGGGGTCGGGGCAGGTCGTAAGGAGTCGAGCATGAACACTGAAGCTTTCTTT,CASSGVGAGRKESSMNTEAFF